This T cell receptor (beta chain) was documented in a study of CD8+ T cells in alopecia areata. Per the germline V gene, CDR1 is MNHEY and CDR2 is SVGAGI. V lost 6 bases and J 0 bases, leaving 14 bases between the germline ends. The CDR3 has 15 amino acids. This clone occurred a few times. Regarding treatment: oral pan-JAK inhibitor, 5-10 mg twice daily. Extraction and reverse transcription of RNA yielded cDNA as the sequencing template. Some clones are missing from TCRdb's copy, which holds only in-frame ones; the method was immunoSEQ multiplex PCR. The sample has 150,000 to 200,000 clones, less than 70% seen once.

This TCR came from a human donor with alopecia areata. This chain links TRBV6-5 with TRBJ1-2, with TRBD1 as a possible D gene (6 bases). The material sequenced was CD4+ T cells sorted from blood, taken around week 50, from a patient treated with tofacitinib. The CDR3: CASSDRSQANYGYTF. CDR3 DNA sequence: TGTGCCAGCAGCGACAGGAGTCAAGCTAACTATGGCTACACCTTC.